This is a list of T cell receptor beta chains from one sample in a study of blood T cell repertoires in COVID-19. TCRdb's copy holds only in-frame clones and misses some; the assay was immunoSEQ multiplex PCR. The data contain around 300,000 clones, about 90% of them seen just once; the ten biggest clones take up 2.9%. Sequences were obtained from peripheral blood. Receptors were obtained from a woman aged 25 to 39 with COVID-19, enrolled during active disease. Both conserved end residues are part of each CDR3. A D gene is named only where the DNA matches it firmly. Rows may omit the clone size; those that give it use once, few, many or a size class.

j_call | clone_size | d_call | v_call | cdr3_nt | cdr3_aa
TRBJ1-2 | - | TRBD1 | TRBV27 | TGTGCCAGCAGCCGAAACCGGGACAGGGGAAACTATGGCTACACCTTC | CASSRNRDRGNYGYTF
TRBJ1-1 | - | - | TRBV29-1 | TGCAGCGTTGAAAGAAGTGGGCAGGGGACCGAAGCTTTCTTT | CSVERSGQGTEAFF
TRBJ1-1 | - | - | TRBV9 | TGTGCCAGCAGCGTCACGACAGGATTGAACACTGAAGCTTTCTTT | CASSVTTGLNTEAFF
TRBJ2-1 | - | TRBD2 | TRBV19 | TGTGCCAGTAGTCCTTCTAGCGGGAGATCCTATGAGCAGTTCTTC | CASSPSSGRSYEQFF
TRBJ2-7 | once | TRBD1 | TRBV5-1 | TGCGCCAGCACTACCACCCTCGACAGGGGCGAGCAGTACTTC | CASTTTLDRGEQYF
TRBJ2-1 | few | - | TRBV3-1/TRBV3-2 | TGTGCCAGCAGCCAACAGGGGCCCTCCTACAATGAGCAGTTCTTC | CASSQQGPSYNEQFF
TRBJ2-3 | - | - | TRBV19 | TGTGCCAGCATGTCGAGCGGTAGCACAGATACGCAGTATTTT | CASMSSGSTDTQYF
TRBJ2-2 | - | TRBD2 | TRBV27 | TGTGCCAGCAGTAACCTCGCGGGAGAGAACACCGGGGAGCTGTTTTTT | CASSNLAGENTGELFF
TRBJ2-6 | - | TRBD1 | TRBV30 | TGTGCCGGCCGGGACAGGGTCTCTGGGGCCAACGTCCTGACTTTC | CAGRDRVSGANVLTF
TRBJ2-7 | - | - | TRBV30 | TGTGCCTGGAGTCACGGGGGATACGAGCAGTACTTC | CAWSHGGYEQYF
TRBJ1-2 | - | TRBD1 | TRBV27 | TGTGCCAGCAATCCCGGGACAGGGACCGCGAGCGGCTACACCTTC | CASNPGTGTASGYTF
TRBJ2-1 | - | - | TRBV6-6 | TGTGCCAGCAGTTATCGACAGTACAGTGAGCAGTTCTTC | CASSYRQYSEQFF
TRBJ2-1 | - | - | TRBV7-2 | TGTGCCAGCAGCTTAAATGGCTGGGCTGAGCAGTTCTTC | CASSLNGWAEQFF
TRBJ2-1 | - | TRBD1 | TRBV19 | TGTGCCAGTAGTCTCGGGACAGACAATGAGCAGTTCTTC | CASSLGTDNEQFF
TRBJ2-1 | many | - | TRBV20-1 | TGCAGTGCTAGAGTGGATACAGCGCAGTTCTTC | CSARVDTAQFF
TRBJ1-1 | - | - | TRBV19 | TGTGCCAGTAGTATACAGGGGAACACTGAAGCTTTCTTT | CASSIQGNTEAFF
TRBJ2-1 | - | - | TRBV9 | TGTGCCAGCAGCGTAGTTACGGGAGAGGGCAATGAGCAGTTCTTC | CASSVVTGEGNEQFF
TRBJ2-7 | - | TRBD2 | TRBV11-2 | TGTGCCAGCGGGGACTACGGAAACTCCTACGAGCAGTACTTC | CASGDYGNSYEQYF
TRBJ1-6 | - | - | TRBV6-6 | TGTGCCAGCAGCCAGGGTCTGACCCTCCACTTT | CASSQGLTLHF
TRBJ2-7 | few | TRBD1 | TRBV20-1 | TGCAGTGCAAGTGACAGGGTCTACGAGCAGTACTTC | CSASDRVYEQYF
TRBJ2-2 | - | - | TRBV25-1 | TGTGCCAGCAGTGACTTATTGACAACCGGGGAGCTGTTTTTT | CASSDLLTTGELFF
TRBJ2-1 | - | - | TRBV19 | TGTGCCAGTAGCCAATCCCAGGGGAACAATGAGCAGTTCTTC | CASSQSQGNNEQFF